The entry that follows covers one TCR beta chain sequence. The antigen is undetermined. The sample comes from a study of immune cell composition in non-small cell lung cancer. On the study more broadly: Histologic subtype was mainly adenocarcinoma or squamous cell carcinoma. Study-level findings and limits: Clones >0.5% enriched in tumour were rarer in adenocarcinoma (about 35%) than squamous (roughly 75%).

The protocol was immunoSEQ multiplex PCR, while the TCRdb copy is restricted to in-frame clones and leaves out a portion. The sample lists approximately 6,000 clones, 87% occurring once. Normal lung sampling was at least 3 cm from the tumour, as distant as possible. This CDR3 has 13 residues. The V gene lost 4 bases and the J gene lost 13 bases, with 23 bases spanning the gap. Germline CDR1 reads SQVTM; CDR2 reads ANQGSEA. The sequenced sample consisted of non-adjacent lung tissue. The rearrangement uses TRBV29-1 and TRBJ2-7; D is perhaps TRBD1 (6 bases). This receptor was taken from a human donor with non-small cell lung cancer. CDR3 residues: CSVVGQPGRPPYF. The CDR3 nucleotides read TGCAGCGTTGTGGGACAACCGGGGCGGCCCCCATACTTC.